This TCR beta chain came from a study of cytomegalovirus exposure and HLA in healthy donors. Overall study: HLA-typed donors were the source of approximately 88 million unique TCRs, which an early data release held. General observations from the study: Altogether, around 160 TCR beta chains were recorded as cytomegalovirus-associated. The study assumed roughly uniform donor sequencing depth for presence/absence analyses.

Concerning this clone: Its antigen is still unknown.

The V end was cut by 4 bases, the J end by 7 bases, with 19 bases between. Germline V gene lookup returns CDR1 MNHEY and CDR2 SMNVEV (reference sequence). There are 16 residues in the CDR3. 13 Jbeta primers and 60 Vbeta primers were used for the PCR. In the authors' workflow: The authors later counted some 76 million unique TCR beta chains, approximately 10 million of them shared. Profiled with immunoSEQ multiplex PCR; TCRdb holds only in-frame clones, not every one. The V and J calls and the clone size are those of that table, but D and trimming were determined from the DNA. The profile covers 85,000 to 120,000 clones, with just over 70% appearing a single time and approximately 0.74% taken by the ten largest.

The sequence came from a boy aged 5-17 years in good health and CMV-seronegative. What was sequenced was PBMCs. The V call is TRBV27, the J call TRBJ1-4; D may be TRBD1 (6 bases). The CDR3 DNA follows: TGTGCCAGCAGTTCCGTCACAGGGTCAGGAGGTGAAAAACTGTTTTTT. Protein sequence: CASSSVTGSGGEKLFF.